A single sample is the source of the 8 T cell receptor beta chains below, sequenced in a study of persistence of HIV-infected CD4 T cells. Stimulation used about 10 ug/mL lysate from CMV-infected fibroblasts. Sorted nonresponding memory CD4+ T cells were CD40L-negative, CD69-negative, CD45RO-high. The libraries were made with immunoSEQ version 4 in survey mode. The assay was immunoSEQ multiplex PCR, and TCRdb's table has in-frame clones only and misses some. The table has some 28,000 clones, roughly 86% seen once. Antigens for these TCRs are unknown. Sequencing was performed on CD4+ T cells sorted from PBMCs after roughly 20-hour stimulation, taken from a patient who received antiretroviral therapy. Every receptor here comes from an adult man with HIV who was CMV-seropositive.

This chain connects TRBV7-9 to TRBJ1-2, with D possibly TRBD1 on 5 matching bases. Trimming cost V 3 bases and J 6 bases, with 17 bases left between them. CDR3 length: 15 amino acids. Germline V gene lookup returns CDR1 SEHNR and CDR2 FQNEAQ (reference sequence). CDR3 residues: CASSLKATGTDGYTF. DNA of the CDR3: TGTGCCAGCAGCTTGAAGGCCACAGGAACGGATGGCTACACCTTC.

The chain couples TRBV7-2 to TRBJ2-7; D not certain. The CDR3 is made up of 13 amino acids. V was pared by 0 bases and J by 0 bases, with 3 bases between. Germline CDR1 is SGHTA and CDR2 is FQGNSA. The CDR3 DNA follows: TGTGCCAGCAGCTTAGCTGGCTCCTACGAGCAGTACTTC. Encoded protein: CASSLAGSYEQYF.

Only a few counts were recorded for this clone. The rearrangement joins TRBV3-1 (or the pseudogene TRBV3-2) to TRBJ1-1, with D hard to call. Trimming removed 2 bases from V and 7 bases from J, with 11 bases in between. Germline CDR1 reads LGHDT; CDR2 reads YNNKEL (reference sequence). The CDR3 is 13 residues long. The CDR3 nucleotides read TGTGCCAGCAGCCAATCTTCGGGAGGTGAAGCTTTCTTT. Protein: CASSQSSGGEAFF.

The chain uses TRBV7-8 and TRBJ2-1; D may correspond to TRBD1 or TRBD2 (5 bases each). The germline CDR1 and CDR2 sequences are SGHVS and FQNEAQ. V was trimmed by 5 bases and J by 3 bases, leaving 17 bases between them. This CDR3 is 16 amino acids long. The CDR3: CASSHYTGRSYNEQFF. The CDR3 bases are TGTGCCAGCAGCCACTACACGGGACGGAGCTACAATGAGCAGTTCTTC.

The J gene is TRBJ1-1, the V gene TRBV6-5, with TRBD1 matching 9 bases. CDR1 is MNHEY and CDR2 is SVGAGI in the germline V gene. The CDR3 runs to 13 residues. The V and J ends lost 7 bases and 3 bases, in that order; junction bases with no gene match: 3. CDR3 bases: TGTGCCAGCATGTGGGACAGGGACACTGAAGCTTTCTTT. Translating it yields CASMWDRDTEAFF.

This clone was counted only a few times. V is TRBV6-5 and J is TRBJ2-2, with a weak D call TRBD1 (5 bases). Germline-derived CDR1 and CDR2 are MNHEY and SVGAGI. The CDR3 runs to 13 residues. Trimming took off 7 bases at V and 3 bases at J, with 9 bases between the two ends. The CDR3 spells CASTKTDTGELFF. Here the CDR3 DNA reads TGTGCCAGCACTAAGACAGACACCGGGGAGCTGTTTTTT.

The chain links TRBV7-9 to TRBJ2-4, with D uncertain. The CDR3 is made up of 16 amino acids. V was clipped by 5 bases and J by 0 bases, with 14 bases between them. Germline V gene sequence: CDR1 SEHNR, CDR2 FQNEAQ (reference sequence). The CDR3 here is CASSPLIELAKNIQYF. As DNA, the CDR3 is TGTGCCAGCAGCCCCCTCATCGAGTTAGCCAAAAACATTCAGTACTTC.

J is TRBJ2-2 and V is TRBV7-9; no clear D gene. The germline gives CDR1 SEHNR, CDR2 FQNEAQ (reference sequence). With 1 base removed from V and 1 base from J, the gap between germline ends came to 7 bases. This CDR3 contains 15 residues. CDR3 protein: CASSLGRQNTGELFF. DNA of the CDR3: TGTGCCAGCAGCTTAGGCCGACAGAACACCGGGGAGCTGTTTTTT.